The rows below give T cell receptor beta chains drawn from one sample of a study of blood T cell repertoires in COVID-19. Assay used: immunoSEQ multiplex PCR; TCRdb lists only in-frame clones, some missing. The sample lists around 110,000 clones; roughly two thirds were seen once. The specimen was peripheral blood. The receptors were sampled from a human donor with acute or convalescent COVID-19. The donor label of this sample is uncertain. CDR3s include the opening cysteine and the closing phenylalanine or tryptophan. D genes are given only for firm matches. Where a row states a size, it is once, few, many or the class of an expanded clone; other rows omit it.

clone size	D gene	J gene	V gene	CDR3 DNA	CDR3 protein
NA	NA	TRBJ1-5	TRBV5-5	TGTGCCAGCAGCTCCCTGGGGGGGACCGATCAGCCCCAGCATTTT	CASSSLGGTDQPQHF
NA	TRBD1	TRBJ2-1	TRBV6-5	TGTGCCAGCAGTTACCTAGGGACAGACGGTGAGCAGTTCTTC	CASSYLGTDGEQFF
NA	TRBD1	TRBJ1-6	TRBV6-5	TGTGCCAGCAGATATGGACAGGGAGTGTACTCACCCCTCCACTTT	CASRYGQGVYSPLHF
few	NA	TRBJ1-4	TRBV18	TGTGCCAGCTCACCAAACCCCACGGCTAATGAAAAACTGTTTTTT	CASSPNPTANEKLFF
NA	NA	TRBJ1-3	TRBV20-1	TGCAGTGCTAGTAGATGGTTAGGGACTGACTCTGGAAACACCATATATTTT	CSASRWLGTDSGNTIYF
NA	TRBD1	TRBJ2-7	TRBV5-6	TGTGCCAGCAGCTACCGGACAGGGTTGTACGAGCAGTACTTC	CASSYRTGLYEQYF
NA	NA	TRBJ2-1	TRBV21-1	TGTGCCAGCAGCAGCACTACAGGGGACTCCTACAATGAGCAGTTCTTC	CASSSTTGDSYNEQFF
NA	NA	TRBJ1-3	TRBV4-2	TGTGCCAGCAGCCTGGGAGCGGAATCTGGAAACACCATATATTTT	CASSLGAESGNTIYF
NA	TRBD2	TRBJ2-7	TRBV11-1	TGTGCCAGCAGCGCTGGACCGGGACTAGCCTCCTACGAGCAGTACTTC	CASSAGPGLASYEQYF
few	NA	TRBJ1-6	TRBV19	TGTGCCACCTCTTCGGGGGGGGTATCACCCCTCCACTTT	CATSSGGVSPLHF
few	TRBD1	TRBJ1-6	TRBV18	TGTGCCAGCTCCTCCGGGACAGGCTTTAGTTCACCCCTCCACTTT	CASSSGTGFSSPLHF
NA	NA	TRBJ1-3	TRBV18	TGTGCCAGCTCACCAGGGGCGGTCCTCTCTGGAAACACCATATATTTT	CASSPGAVLSGNTIYF
NA	TRBD1	TRBJ1-4	TRBV6-6	TGTGCCAGCAGGGCCGACAGGGGAGCGACTAATGAAAAACTGTTTTTT	CASRADRGATNEKLFF
NA	TRBD1	TRBJ1-1	TRBV4-1	TGCGCCAGCAGCCAAGGTTACAGGGGTGTAAAGACTGAAGCTTTCTTT	CASSQGYRGVKTEAFF
many	TRBD1	TRBJ2-1	TRBV5-1	TGCGCCAGCAGCTCAGCGCCGACAGGGAAGGGGTCAGATGAGCAGTTCTTC	CASSSAPTGKGSDEQFF
NA	TRBD1	TRBJ1-3	TRBV7-9	TGTGCCAGCAGCCCTCGACAGGGAGCTGGAAACACCATATATTTT	CASSPRQGAGNTIYF
NA	TRBD1	TRBJ2-1	TRBV5-1	TGCGCCAGCAGCTTGGGGACAGGGTACGATGAGCAGTTCTTC	CASSLGTGYDEQFF
NA	TRBD1	TRBJ1-1	TRBV6-6	TGTGCCAGCAGTCGACCCAACAGGGGAAACACTGAAGCTTTCTTT	CASSRPNRGNTEAFF
NA	NA	TRBJ1-1	TRBV30	TGTGCCTGGAGCAGGCTGAACACTGAAGCTTTCTTT	CAWSRLNTEAFF
NA	TRBD1	TRBJ1-2	TRBV6-5	TGTGGAACGACCAGGGGGCCTTACTATGGCTACACCTTC	CGTTRGPYYGYTF
NA	TRBD1	TRBJ1-2	TRBV11-2	TGTGCCAGCAGCCCCCTGGCAGGGGGCTTCTACTATGGCTACACCTTC	CASSPLAGGFYYGYTF
NA	TRBD2	TRBJ2-3	TRBV5-1	TGCGCCAGCAGCTTGCGAAGCGGGGGGGTCCCAGATACGCAGTATTTT	CASSLRSGGVPDTQYF
few	NA	TRBJ1-1	TRBV28	TGTGCCAGCAGTTATCGGGGCCAGGGGACTGAAGCTTTCTTT	CASSYRGQGTEAFF
NA	NA	TRBJ1-5	TRBV11-2	TGTGCCAGCAGCGCGACAGGTGGTCGCAATCAGCCCCAGCATTTT	CASSATGGRNQPQHF
once	NA	TRBJ1-2	TRBV6-1	TGTGCCAGCAGTGAATTCTCTAGGACTCACTATGGCTACACCTTC	CASSEFSRTHYGYTF
NA	TRBD2	TRBJ2-1	TRBV24-1	TGTGCCACCAGTGGACGGGGGGTGAGAAATGAGCAGTTCTTC	CATSGRGVRNEQFF
NA	NA	TRBJ2-3	TRBV6-5	TGTGCCAGCAATGGGGGCAGGGTAACAGATACGCAGTATTTT	CASNGGRVTDTQYF
few	TRBD2	TRBJ2-1	TRBV9	TGTGCCAGCAGCGAACTAGCGGGGGCCTCCAATGAGCAGTTCTTC	CASSELAGASNEQFF
NA	NA	TRBJ1-2	TRBV11-2	TGTGCCAGCAGCTTAGGGGTTGCGGCGCACTACACCTTC	CASSLGVAAHYTF
NA	TRBD1	TRBJ1-2	TRBV19	TGTGCCAGTAGTATAATTAGGGACAGCGGCGGCTACACCTTC	CASSIIRDSGGYTF
NA	TRBD1	TRBJ1-2	TRBV5-1	TGCGCCAGCCAGTTGGGACAGGGGAACTATGGCTACACCTTC	CASQLGQGNYGYTF
NA	TRBD1	TRBJ1-5	TRBV6-5	TGTGCCAGCAGTTTGAGGGGGCTTCAGCCCCAGCATTTT	CASSLRGLQPQHF
NA	TRBD1	TRBJ1-2	TRBV4-1	TGCGCCAGCAGCCAAGTACAGGGGAGGAACTATGGCTACACCTTC	CASSQVQGRNYGYTF
NA	NA	TRBJ1-5	TRBV6-1	TGTGCCAGCAGTGAATCTGGGGCTGGTCAGCCCCAGCATTTT	CASSESGAGQPQHF
NA	NA	TRBJ1-1	TRBV19	TGTGCCAGTAGTCGGCAGGGAAACACTGAAGCTTTCTTT	CASSRQGNTEAFF
NA	TRBD2	TRBJ2-5	TRBV11-2	TGTGCCAGCAGCTTAGGGGGGCTAGCGGGGAAAGAGACCCAGTACTTC	CASSLGGLAGKETQYF
NA	NA	TRBJ1-4	TRBV5-1	TGCGCCAGCAGCTTATCAAGGGGCGCATCGGCAAAACTGTTTTTT	CASSLSRGASAKLFF
once	TRBD1	TRBJ2-3	TRBV7-3	TGTGCCAGCAGCCTAGGGACAGGGAGCACAGATACGCAGTATTTT	CASSLGTGSTDTQYF
few	NA	TRBJ1-5	TRBV5-1	TGCGCCAAAAGACAGCAATATAGCAATCAGCCCCAGCATTTT	CAKRQQYSNQPQHF
NA	TRBD2	TRBJ2-7	TRBV4-1	TGCGCCAGCAGCCAGATACGTGGACTAGCGGGCGACGAGCAGTACTTC	CASSQIRGLAGDEQYF
NA	TRBD1	TRBJ1-2	TRBV28	TGTGCCAGCAGTAGATCCGGGACAGGGGGACGCTACACCTTC	CASSRSGTGGRYTF
NA	NA	TRBJ2-5	TRBV28	TGTGCCAGCAGTGCCCCCGGGCAAGAGACCCAGTACTTC	CASSAPGQETQYF
NA	NA	TRBJ2-5	TRBV18	TGTGCCAGCTCACCTTGGCGGGACGGCCAAGAGACCCAGTACTTC	CASSPWRDGQETQYF
NA	TRBD2	TRBJ2-2	TRBV15	TGTGCCACCAGCAGGGGCCTGGTTACTAGCGGGGGGTTCGGGGAGCTGTTTTTT	CATSRGLVTSGGFGELFF
NA	TRBD1	TRBJ1-1	TRBV7-6	TGTGCCAGCAGCCCCGGACAGGCCATTGAAGCTTTCTTT	CASSPGQAIEAFF
NA	NA	TRBJ1-1	TRBV18	TGTGCCAGCTCACCCCTCCCTAGGGGTGGGGACACTGAAGCTTTCTTT	CASSPLPRGGDTEAFF
NA	TRBD2	TRBJ2-5	TRBV15	TGTGCCACCAGCAGAGATCTGTTTAGGCGGGGGGGCCAAGAGACCCAGTACTTC	CATSRDLFRRGGQETQYF
NA	NA	TRBJ2-3	TRBV3-1/TRBV3-2	TGTGCCAGCAGCCTGGGGGGGGCTGCAGATACGCAGTATTTT	CASSLGGAADTQYF
once	TRBD1	TRBJ1-2	TRBV30	TGTGCCTGGAGGACAGGGGTCGGCTACACCTTC	CAWRTGVGYTF
NA	TRBD1	TRBJ1-2	TRBV7-2	TGTGCCAGCAGACCGGGACAGGGACGGTCGGACTATGGCTACACCTTC	CASRPGQGRSDYGYTF
NA	NA	TRBJ2-5	TRBV15	TGTGCCACCACCGGGAGGGACAGACGAAGGTGGGCCCAAGAGACCCAGTACTTC	CATTGRDRRRWAQETQYF
few	NA	TRBJ1-5	TRBV18	TGTGCCAGCTCAAGGGCCCGGGAGCAGCCCCAGCATTTT	CASSRAREQPQHF
NA	TRBD1	TRBJ1-2	TRBV3-1/TRBV3-2	TGTGCCAGCAGCCAATTCCCGGGACAGCGCTATGGCTACACCTTC	CASSQFPGQRYGYTF
few	NA	TRBJ1-2	TRBV6-5	TGTGCCAGCAGTCGAATAACAGGGACGAGAGGCTACACCTTC	CASSRITGTRGYTF